One T cell receptor beta chain is described in this entry. Its specificity is not known. Other DNA sequences in the same sample also yield this CDR3. This specimen belongs to a study of T cells in narcolepsy. Overall study: Healthy controls were enrolled alongside patients with narcolepsy type 1 or type 2.

Study-level points and caveats: Same-patient CSF and blood CD4+ T cell clonotypes included HCRT-specific and TRIB2-specific autoreactive ones. Some memory CD4+ repertoires had no autoreactive clone sequences.

In germline, CDR1 is SGHNT, CDR2 YENEEA. The CDR3 has 15 amino acids. Deletions cut 5 bases from V and 2 bases from J, with 14 bases between. Generated by immunoSEQ multiplex PCR, the TCRdb table keeps only in-frame clones and is missing some. The sample has tens of thousands of clones, roughly four fifths seen once; the top ten hold 0.5% to 0.85%. V is TRBV11-3 and J is TRBJ2-3, with a tentative D call TRBD2 (7 bases). Material: memory (CD45RA-) CD4+ T cells from blood. The receptor comes from a human donor in good health. CDR3: CASSPGGGPTDTQYF. As DNA, the CDR3 is TGTGCCAGCAGCCCTGGGGGGGGCCCCACAGATACGCAGTATTTT.